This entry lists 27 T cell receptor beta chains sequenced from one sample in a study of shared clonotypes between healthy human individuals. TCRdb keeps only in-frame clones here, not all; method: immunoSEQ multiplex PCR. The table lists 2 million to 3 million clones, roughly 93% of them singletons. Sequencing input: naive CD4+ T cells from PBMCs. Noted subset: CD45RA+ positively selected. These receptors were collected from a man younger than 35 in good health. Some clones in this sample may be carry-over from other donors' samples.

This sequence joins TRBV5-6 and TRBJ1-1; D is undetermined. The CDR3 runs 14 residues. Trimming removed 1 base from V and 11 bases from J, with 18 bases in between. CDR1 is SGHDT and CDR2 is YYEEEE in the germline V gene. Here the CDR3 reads CASSLRTPQARAFF. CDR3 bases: TGTGCCAGCAGCTTGCGAACACCACAAGCACGGGCTTTCTTT.

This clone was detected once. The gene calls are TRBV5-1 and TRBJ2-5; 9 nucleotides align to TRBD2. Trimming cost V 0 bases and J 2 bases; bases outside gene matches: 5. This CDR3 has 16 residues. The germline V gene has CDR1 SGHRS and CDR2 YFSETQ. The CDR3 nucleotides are TGCGCCAGCAGCTTGGATAGCGGGAGTCCTCAAGAGACCCAGTACTTC. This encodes CASSLDSGSPQETQYF.

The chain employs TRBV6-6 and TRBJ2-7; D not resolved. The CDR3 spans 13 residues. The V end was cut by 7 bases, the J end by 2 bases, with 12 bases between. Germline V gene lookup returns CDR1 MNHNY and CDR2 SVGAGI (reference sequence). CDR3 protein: CASTPTGAYEQYF. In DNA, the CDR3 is TGTGCCAGCACCCCTACTGGCGCCTACGAGCAGTACTTC.

The CDR3 reads CASYTGPPTDTQYF. For the CDR3, the DNA is TGTGCCAGCTATACCGGGCCCCCCACAGATACGCAGTATTTT. The chain combines TRBV28 with TRBJ2-3; D gene uncertain. CDR1 and CDR2 (germline): MDHEN, SYDVKM. The CDR3 consists of 14 residues. V gave up 8 bases and J gave up 2 bases, with 14 bases separating them.

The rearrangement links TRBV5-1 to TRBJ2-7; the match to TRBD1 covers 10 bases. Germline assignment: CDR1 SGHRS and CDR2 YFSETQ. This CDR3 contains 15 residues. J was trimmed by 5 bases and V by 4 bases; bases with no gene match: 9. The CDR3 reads CASSAQGQGINEQYF. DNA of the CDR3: TGCGCCAGCAGCGCGCAGGGACAGGGGATCAACGAGCAGTACTTC.

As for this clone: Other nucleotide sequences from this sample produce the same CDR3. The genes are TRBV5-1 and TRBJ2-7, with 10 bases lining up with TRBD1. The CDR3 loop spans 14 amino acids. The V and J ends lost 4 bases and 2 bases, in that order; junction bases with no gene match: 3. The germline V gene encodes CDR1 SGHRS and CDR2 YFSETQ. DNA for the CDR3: TGCGCCAGCAGCCCTGGACAGGGGGCCTACGAGCAGTACTTC. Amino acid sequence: CASSPGQGAYEQYF.

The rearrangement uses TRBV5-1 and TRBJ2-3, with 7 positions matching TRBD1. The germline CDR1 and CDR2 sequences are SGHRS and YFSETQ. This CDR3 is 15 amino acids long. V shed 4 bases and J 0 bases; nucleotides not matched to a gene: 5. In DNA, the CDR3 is TGCGCCAGCAGCACACACAGGGGTAGCACAGATACGCAGTATTTT. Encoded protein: CASSTHRGSTDTQYF.

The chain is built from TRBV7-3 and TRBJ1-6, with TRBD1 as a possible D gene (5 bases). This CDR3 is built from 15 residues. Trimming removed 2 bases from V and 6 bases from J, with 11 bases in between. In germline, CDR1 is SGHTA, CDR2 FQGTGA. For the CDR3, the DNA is TGTGCCAGCAGCTTACTGGGAAGGGGTAATTCACCCCTCCACTTT. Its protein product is CASSLLGRGNSPLHF.

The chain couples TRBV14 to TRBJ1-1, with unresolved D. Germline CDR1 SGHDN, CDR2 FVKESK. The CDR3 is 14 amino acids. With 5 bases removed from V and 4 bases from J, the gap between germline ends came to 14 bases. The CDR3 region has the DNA TGTGCCAGCAGCTCAACTAGGTTGTCCACTGAAGCTTTCTTT. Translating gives CASSSTRLSTEAFF.

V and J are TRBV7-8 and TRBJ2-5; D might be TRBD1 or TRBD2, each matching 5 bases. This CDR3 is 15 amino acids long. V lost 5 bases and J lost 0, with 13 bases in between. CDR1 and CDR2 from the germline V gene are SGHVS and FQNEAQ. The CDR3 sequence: CASSTSGAYQETQYF. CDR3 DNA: TGTGCCAGCAGCACCTCCGGGGCGTACCAAGAGACCCAGTACTTC.

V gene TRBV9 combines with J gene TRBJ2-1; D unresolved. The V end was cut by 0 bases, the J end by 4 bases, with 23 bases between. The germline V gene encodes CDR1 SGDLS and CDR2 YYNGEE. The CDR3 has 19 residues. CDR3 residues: CASSVADKGGRVGYNEQFF. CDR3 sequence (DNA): TGTGCCAGCAGCGTAGCCGATAAGGGCGGAAGGGTTGGGTACAATGAGCAGTTCTTC.

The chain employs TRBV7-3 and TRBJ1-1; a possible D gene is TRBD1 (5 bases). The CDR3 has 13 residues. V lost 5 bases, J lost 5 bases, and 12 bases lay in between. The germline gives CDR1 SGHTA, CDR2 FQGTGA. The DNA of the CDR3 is TGTGCCAGCAGCGGAACCCAGGGAACTGAAGCTTTCTTT. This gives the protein CASSGTQGTEAFF.

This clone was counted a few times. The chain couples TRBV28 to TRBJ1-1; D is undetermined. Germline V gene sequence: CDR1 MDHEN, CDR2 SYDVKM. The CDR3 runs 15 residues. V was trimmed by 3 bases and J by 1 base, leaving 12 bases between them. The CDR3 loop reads CASSFPGYRNTEAFF. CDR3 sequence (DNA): TGTGCCAGCAGTTTCCCGGGATATCGGAACACTGAAGCTTTCTTT.

The CDR3 nucleotides read TGTGCCAGCAGTTTGGGATTCGGGGATGAAAAACTGTTTTTT. It is translated as CASSLGFGDEKLFF. The genes are TRBV28 and TRBJ1-4; no definite D call. Trimming cost V 3 bases and J 6 bases, with 11 bases left between them. Germline V CDR1 and CDR2: MDHEN, SYDVKM. The CDR3 spans 14 residues.

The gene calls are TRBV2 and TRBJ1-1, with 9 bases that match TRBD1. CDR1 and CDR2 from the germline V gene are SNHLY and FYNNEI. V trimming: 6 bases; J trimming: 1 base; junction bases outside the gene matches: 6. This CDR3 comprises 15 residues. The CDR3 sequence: CASRETGGENTEAFF. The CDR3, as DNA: TGTGCCAGCAGGGAGACAGGGGGGGAGAACACTGAAGCTTTCTTT.

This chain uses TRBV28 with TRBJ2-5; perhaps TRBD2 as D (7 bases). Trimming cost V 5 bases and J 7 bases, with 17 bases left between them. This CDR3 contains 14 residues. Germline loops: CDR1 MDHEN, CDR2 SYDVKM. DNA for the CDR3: TGTGCCAGCAGTGGTACTAGGGGGGGAGTGACCCAGTACTTC. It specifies CASSGTRGGVTQYF.

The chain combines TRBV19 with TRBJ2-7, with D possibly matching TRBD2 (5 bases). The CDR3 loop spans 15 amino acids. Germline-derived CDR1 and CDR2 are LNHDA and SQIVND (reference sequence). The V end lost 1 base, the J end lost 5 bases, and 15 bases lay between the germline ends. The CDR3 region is CASSIGSGLGNEQYF. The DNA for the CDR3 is TGTGCCAGTAGTATAGGATCGGGTCTCGGGAACGAGCAGTACTTC.

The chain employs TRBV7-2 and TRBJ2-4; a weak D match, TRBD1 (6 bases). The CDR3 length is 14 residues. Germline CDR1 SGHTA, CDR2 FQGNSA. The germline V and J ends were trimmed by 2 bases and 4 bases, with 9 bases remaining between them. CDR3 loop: CASSLLDRKNIQYF. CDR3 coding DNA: TGTGCCAGCAGCTTATTGGACAGAAAAAACATTCAGTACTTC.

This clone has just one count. CDR3 residues: CASSSPGSVFGETQYF. For the CDR3, the DNA is TGTGCCAGTAGTAGCCCAGGTAGTGTGTTCGGGGAGACCCAGTACTTC. The chain joins TRBV19 to TRBJ2-5, with D uncertain. Germline lookup yields CDR1 LNHDA and CDR2 SQIVND (reference sequence). V was pared by 4 bases and J by 5 bases, with 20 bases between. The CDR3 has 16 amino acids. The entire variable domain, with the rest obtained from reference TRBV19 and TRBJ2-5, is as follows: DGGITQSPKYLFRKEGQNVTLSCEQNLNHDAMYWYRQDPGQGLRLIYYSQIVNDFQKGDIAEGYSVSREKKESFPLTVTSAQKNPTAFYLCASSSPGSVFGETQYFGPGTRLLVL.

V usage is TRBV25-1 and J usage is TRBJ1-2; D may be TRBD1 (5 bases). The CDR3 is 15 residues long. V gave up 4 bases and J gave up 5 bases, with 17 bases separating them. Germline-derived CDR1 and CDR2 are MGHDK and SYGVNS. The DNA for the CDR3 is TGTGCCAGCAGTGCCCCCAGGGTAGATCTATATGGCTACACCTTC. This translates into CASSAPRVDLYGYTF.

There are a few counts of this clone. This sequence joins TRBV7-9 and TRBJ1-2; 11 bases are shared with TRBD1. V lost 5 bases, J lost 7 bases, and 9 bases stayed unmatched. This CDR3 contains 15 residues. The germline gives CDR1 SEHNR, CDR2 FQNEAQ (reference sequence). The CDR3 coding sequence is TGTGCCAGCAGCCGTATTTGGACAGGGGGCAGTGGCTACACCTTC. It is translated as CASSRIWTGGSGYTF.

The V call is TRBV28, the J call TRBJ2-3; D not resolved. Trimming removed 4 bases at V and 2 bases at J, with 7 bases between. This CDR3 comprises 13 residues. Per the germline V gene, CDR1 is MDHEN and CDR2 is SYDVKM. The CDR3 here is CASSSSNTDTQYF. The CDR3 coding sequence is TGTGCCAGCAGTTCATCTAACACAGATACGCAGTATTTT.

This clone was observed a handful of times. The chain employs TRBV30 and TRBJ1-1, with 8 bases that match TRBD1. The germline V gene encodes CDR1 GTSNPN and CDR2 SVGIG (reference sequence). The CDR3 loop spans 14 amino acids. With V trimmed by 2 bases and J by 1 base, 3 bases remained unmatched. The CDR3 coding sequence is TGTGCCTGGAGTCTAACAGGGGGGAACACTGAAGCTTTCTTT. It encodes CAWSLTGGNTEAFF.

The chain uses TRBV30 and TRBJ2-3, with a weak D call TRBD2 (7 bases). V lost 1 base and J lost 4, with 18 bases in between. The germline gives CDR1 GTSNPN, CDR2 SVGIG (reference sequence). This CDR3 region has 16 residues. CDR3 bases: TGTGCCTGGAGTGCCGGACTAGGGGGAGCGGCAGATACGCAGTATTTT. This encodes CAWSAGLGGAADTQYF.

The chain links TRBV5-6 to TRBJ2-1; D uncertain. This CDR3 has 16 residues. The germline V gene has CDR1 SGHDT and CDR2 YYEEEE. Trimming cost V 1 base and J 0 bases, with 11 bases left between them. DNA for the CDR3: TGTGCCAGCAGCTTGCTCGGCGGCGGCTCCTACAATGAGCAGTTCTTC. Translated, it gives CASSLLGGGSYNEQFF.

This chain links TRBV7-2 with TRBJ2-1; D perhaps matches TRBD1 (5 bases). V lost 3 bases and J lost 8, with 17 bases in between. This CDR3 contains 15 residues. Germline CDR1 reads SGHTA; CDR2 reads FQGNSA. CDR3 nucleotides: TGTGCCAGCAGCTTTTACCGGACACATAACGATGAGCAGTTCTTC. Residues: CASSFYRTHNDEQFF.

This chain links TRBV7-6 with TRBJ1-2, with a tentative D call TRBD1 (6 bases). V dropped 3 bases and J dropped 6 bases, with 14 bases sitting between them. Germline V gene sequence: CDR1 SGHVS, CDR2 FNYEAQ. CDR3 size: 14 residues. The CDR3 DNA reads TGTGCCAGCAGCTTTAGTCCCAGGGGAGATGGCTACACCTTC. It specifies CASSFSPRGDGYTF.